These T cell receptor beta chains were read from a single sample in a study of regulatory T cells in long-lasting Graves disease. TCRdb passed the multiplex PCR reads through MiXCR, listing each CDR3 protein once. The table shows roughly 400,000 distinct CDR3 sequences, with around 20% occurring only once. The material was peripheral blood mononuclear cells (PBMCs), obtained when the disease was refractory, from a patient treated with antithyroid drugs. The receptor source for this set is a female donor with Graves disease. CDR3s include the opening cysteine and the closing phenylalanine or tryptophan. The D gene is left open where the match is weak. Clone size is given for some rows only: seen once, a few or many times, or a class if the clone is expanded.

v_call	cdr3_length	j_call	d_call	clone_size	cdr3_nt	cdr3_aa
TRBV12-3/TRBV12-4	12	TRBJ2-5	-	many	TGTGCCAGCAGTCCCGCGGGGGAGACCCAGTACTTC	CASSPAGETQYF
TRBV12-3/TRBV12-4	12	TRBJ2-5	-	many	TGTGCCAGCAGTTTAATCCAAGAGACCCAGTACTTC	CASSLIQETQYF
TRBV2	12	TRBJ1-2	-	many	TGTGCCAGCAGGGCAGACACCTATGGCTACACCTTC	CASRADTYGYTF
TRBV27	16	TRBJ2-7	TRBD1	-	TGTGCCAGCAGTCTAACAGCAGGACAGGGGCGCTACGAGCAGTACTTC	CASSLTAGQGRYEQYF
TRBV28	15	TRBJ1-1	TRBD1	many	TGTGCCAGCAGTCCGCAGACAGGGCTGAACACTGAAGCTTTCTTT	CASSPQTGLNTEAFF
TRBV2	15	TRBJ2-5	TRBD1	many	TGTGCCAGCAGTGTCCCGGACAGGGGAGAAGAGACCCAGTACTTC	CASSVPDRGEETQYF
TRBV28	14	TRBJ2-7	-	many	TGTGCCAGCAGTTTATGGTTTACGTCCTACGAGCAGTACTTC	CASSLWFTSYEQYF
TRBV12-5	15	TRBJ1-4	-	many	TGTGCTAGTGGTTCGGGGGGGACGATGGATGAAAAACTGTTTTTT	CASGSGGTMDEKLFF
TRBV20-1	12	TRBJ2-5	-	-	TGCAGTGGGCTTTTGGGGCAAGAGACCCAGTACTTC	CSGLLGQETQYF
TRBV19	16	TRBJ2-7	TRBD1	-	TGTGCCAGTAGGACAGGGAGATTAAGGATCTCCTACGAGCAGTACTTC	CASRTGRLRISYEQYF
TRBV20-1	17	TRBJ2-7	TRBD2	-	TGCAGTGCTACAACCGGGACTAGCGGGAGTTTTTCCTACGAGCAGTACTTC	CSATTGTSGSFSYEQYF
TRBV28	12	TRBJ1-4	-	many	TGTGCCAGCAGTTTGGGCGGGATTCGGTCGTTTTTT	CASSLGGIRSFF
TRBV19	16	TRBJ1-1	TRBD1	-	TGTGCCAGTACCGAACAGGGGGCGAACTTGAACACTGAAGCTTTCTTT	CASTEQGANLNTEAFF
TRBV2	15	TRBJ2-2	TRBD1	many	TGTGCCAGCAAGGAGACAGGGGCGAACACCGGGGAGCTGTTTTTT	CASKETGANTGELFF
TRBV3-2	15	TRBJ2-5	-	few	TGTGCCAGCAGCCAAGATCGCAGGACATTAGAGACCCAGTACTTC	CASSQDRRTLETQYF
TRBV18	12	TRBJ2-7	-	many	TGTGCCAGCAGCCCCGGGTCCTACGAGCAGTACTTC	CASSPGSYEQYF
TRBV11-1	15	TRBJ2-2	TRBD1	many	TGTGCCAGCAGCTTCCAGGGGGCACGGACCGGGGAGCTGTTTTTT	CASSFQGARTGELFF
TRBV20-1	15	TRBJ1-1	-	many	TGCAGTGCTTACAAGGGAGGGCAGGTGAACACTGAAGCTTTCTTT	CSAYKGGQVNTEAFF
TRBV6-5	14	TRBJ1-4	-	many	TGTGCCAGCAGTTCTATGGGTGACGATGAAAAACTGTTTTTT	CASSSMGDDEKLFF
TRBV20-1	15	TRBJ1-1	-	-	TGCAGTGCTAGAGATCTTCGCAGAGGGGGTACTGAAGCTTTCTTT	CSARDLRRGGTEAFF
TRBV7-3	15	TRBJ2-5	TRBD1	many	TGTGCCAGCAGCCGCGAACAGGGGGTAGGGGAGACCCAGTACTTC	CASSREQGVGETQYF
TRBV18	15	TRBJ2-3	TRBD2	-	TGTGCCAGCTCACCACTTCTAGCGGTCCAGGGTACGCAGTATTTT	CASSPLLAVQGTQYF
TRBV3-1	14	TRBJ1-4	-	many	TGTGCCAGCAGCCCTTACAACGCCGGCGAAAAACTGTTTTTT	CASSPYNAGEKLFF
TRBV4-3	15	TRBJ1-1	-	-	TGCGCCAGCAGCCCCTCGAGGGTACGATGGACTGAAGCTTTCTTT	CASSPSRVRWTEAFF
TRBV6-1	15	TRBJ1-4	-	many	TGTGCCAGCAGGGCCCCCGGACAGAGTAATGAAAAACTGTTTTTT	CASRAPGQSNEKLFF
TRBV7-2	14	TRBJ2-3	-	-	TGTGCCAGCAGCTTAGATGGCCACACAGATACGCAGTATTTT	CASSLDGHTDTQYF
TRBV27	14	TRBJ2-7	TRBD1	many	TGTGCCAGCAGTTTAGGGACAGGGGGCAACGAGCAGTACTTC	CASSLGTGGNEQYF
TRBV10-3	14	TRBJ1-4	TRBD1	few	TGTGCCATCAGTGATGGGACAGGGAGTGAAAAACTGTTTTTT	CAISDGTGSEKLFF
TRBV10-2	18	TRBJ1-2	TRBD1	-	TGCGCCAGCAGTGACGCCGGGACAGGCCGCGGAACTAACTATGGCTACACCTTC	CASSDAGTGRGTNYGYTF
TRBV28	17	TRBJ2-7	-	many	TGTGCCAGCAGTTTGTACTCCGGGACCCTCACCGCCTACGAGCAGTACTTC	CASSLYSGTLTAYEQYF
TRBV7-2	14	TRBJ2-5	-	many	TGTGCCAGCAGCTTAATGGGGGGAAAAGAGACCCAGTACTTC	CASSLMGGKETQYF
TRBV6-5	15	TRBJ1-2	-	many	TGTGCCAGCAGTTACATCCAGGGCACCAATTATGGCTACACCTTC	CASSYIQGTNYGYTF
TRBV11-2	14	TRBJ2-7	-	many	TGTGCCAGCAGCTTAGCTGGGTTTCTCTACGAGCAGTACTTC	CASSLAGFLYEQYF
TRBV12-3/TRBV12-4	16	TRBJ2-7	TRBD2	many	TGTGCCAGCAGTTCCGGACTAGCGGGACCGTCCTACGAGCAGTACTTC	CASSSGLAGPSYEQYF
TRBV7-8	18	TRBJ2-7	TRBD2	few	TGTGCCAGCAGCTTAGCTAGGGCGGGAGGCATCCCTCCCTACGAGCGGTACTTC	CASSLARAGGIPPYERYF
TRBV12-3/TRBV12-4	12	TRBJ1-1	-	many	TGTGCCAGCAGTTTTACGGCCACTGAAGCTTTCTTT	CASSFTATEAFF
TRBV7-2	12	TRBJ2-4	-	few	TGTGCCAGCAGCATAACAGGGAGCATTCAGTACTTC	CASSITGSIQYF
TRBV29-1	13	TRBJ2-5	-	-	TGCAGCGTCAGACAGCGACTCAGGGAGACCCAGTACTTC	CSVRQRLRETQYF
TRBV2	13	TRBJ2-7	TRBD1	-	TGTGCCAGCAAGAGGGGGCAAAACTACGAGCAGTACTTC	CASKRGQNYEQYF
TRBV7-3	16	TRBJ2-5	-	many	TGTGCCAGCAGCTTAGGGCCCGGCTTGTACCAAGAGACCCAGTACTTC	CASSLGPGLYQETQYF
TRBV10-2	14	TRBJ2-5	TRBD2	-	TGCGCCAGCAATCCAGCGGGAGGACAAGAGACCCAGTACTTC	CASNPAGGQETQYF
TRBV6-2/TRBV6-3	14	TRBJ2-7	-	few	TGTGCCAGCAGCTATATACAGAAGGACAACGAGCAGTACTTC	CASSYIQKDNEQYF
TRBV7-2	18	TRBJ1-4	-	many	TGTGCCAGCAGCTTAGGACAGTCCTACTATGCAACTAATGAAAAACTGTTTTTT	CASSLGQSYYATNEKLFF
TRBV6-2/TRBV6-3	17	TRBJ2-7	-	-	TGTGCCAGCAGGCCTCACACGGGACCTACGAGCTCCTACGAGCAGTACTTC	CASRPHTGPTSSYEQYF
TRBV7-2	15	TRBJ1-5	-	many	TGTGCCAGCAGCTCAGGGGCGACCCTTGGTCAGCCCCAGCATTTT	CASSSGATLGQPQHF
TRBV11-2	14	TRBJ1-1	-	many	TGTGCCAGCAGCGTTGACAGCATGAACACTGAAGCTTTCTTT	CASSVDSMNTEAFF
TRBV7-9	13	TRBJ1-1	-	few	TGTGCCAGCAAAGGGAGTGGGAACACTGAAGCTTTCTTT	CASKGSGNTEAFF
TRBV20-1	14	TRBJ1-5	-	many	TGCAGTGCTAGGGCGGGGTCTGACAATCAGCCCCAGCATTTT	CSARAGSDNQPQHF
TRBV18	15	TRBJ2-5	-	few	TGTGCCAGCTCACGGACAGCGACGTACCAAGAGACCCAGTACTTC	CASSRTATYQETQYF
TRBV12-3/TRBV12-4	13	TRBJ1-1	-	many	TGTGCCAGCAGTTCGGGGGGAGAGACTGAAGCTTTCTTT	CASSSGGETEAFF
TRBV28	15	TRBJ2-5	TRBD2	many	TGTGCCAGCAGTTCTAGCGGGAGGGCCTCAGAGACCCAGTACTTC	CASSSSGRASETQYF